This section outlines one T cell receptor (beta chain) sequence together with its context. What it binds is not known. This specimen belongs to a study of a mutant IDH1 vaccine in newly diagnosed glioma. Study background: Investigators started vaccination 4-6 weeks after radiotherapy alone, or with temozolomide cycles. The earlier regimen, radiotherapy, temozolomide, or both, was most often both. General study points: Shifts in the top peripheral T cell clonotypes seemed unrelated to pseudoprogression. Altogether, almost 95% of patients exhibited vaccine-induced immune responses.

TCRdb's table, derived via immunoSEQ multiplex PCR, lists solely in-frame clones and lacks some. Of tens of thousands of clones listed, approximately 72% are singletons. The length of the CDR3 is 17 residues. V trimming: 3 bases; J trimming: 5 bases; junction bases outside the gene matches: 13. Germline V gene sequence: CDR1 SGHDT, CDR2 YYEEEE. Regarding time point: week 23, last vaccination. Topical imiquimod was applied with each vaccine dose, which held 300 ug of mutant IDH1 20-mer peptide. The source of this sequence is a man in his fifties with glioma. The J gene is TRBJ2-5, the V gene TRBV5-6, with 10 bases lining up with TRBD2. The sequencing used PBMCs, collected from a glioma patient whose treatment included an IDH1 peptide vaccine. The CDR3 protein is CASSWGLAQLSGETQYF. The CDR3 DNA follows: TGTGCCAGCAGCTGGGGACTAGCGCAACTGTCGGGGGAGACCCAGTACTTC.